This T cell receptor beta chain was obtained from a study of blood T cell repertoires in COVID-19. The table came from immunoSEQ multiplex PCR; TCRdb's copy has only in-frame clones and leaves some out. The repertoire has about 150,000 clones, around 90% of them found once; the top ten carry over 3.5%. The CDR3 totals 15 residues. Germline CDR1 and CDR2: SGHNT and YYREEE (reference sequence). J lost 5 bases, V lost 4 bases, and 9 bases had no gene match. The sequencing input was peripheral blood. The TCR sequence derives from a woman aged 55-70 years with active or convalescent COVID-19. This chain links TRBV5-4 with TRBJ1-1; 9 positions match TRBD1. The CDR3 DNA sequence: TGTGCCAGCAGCGCCACAGGGGGCGCGTGGACTGAAGCTTTCTTT. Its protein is CASSATGGAWTEAFF.